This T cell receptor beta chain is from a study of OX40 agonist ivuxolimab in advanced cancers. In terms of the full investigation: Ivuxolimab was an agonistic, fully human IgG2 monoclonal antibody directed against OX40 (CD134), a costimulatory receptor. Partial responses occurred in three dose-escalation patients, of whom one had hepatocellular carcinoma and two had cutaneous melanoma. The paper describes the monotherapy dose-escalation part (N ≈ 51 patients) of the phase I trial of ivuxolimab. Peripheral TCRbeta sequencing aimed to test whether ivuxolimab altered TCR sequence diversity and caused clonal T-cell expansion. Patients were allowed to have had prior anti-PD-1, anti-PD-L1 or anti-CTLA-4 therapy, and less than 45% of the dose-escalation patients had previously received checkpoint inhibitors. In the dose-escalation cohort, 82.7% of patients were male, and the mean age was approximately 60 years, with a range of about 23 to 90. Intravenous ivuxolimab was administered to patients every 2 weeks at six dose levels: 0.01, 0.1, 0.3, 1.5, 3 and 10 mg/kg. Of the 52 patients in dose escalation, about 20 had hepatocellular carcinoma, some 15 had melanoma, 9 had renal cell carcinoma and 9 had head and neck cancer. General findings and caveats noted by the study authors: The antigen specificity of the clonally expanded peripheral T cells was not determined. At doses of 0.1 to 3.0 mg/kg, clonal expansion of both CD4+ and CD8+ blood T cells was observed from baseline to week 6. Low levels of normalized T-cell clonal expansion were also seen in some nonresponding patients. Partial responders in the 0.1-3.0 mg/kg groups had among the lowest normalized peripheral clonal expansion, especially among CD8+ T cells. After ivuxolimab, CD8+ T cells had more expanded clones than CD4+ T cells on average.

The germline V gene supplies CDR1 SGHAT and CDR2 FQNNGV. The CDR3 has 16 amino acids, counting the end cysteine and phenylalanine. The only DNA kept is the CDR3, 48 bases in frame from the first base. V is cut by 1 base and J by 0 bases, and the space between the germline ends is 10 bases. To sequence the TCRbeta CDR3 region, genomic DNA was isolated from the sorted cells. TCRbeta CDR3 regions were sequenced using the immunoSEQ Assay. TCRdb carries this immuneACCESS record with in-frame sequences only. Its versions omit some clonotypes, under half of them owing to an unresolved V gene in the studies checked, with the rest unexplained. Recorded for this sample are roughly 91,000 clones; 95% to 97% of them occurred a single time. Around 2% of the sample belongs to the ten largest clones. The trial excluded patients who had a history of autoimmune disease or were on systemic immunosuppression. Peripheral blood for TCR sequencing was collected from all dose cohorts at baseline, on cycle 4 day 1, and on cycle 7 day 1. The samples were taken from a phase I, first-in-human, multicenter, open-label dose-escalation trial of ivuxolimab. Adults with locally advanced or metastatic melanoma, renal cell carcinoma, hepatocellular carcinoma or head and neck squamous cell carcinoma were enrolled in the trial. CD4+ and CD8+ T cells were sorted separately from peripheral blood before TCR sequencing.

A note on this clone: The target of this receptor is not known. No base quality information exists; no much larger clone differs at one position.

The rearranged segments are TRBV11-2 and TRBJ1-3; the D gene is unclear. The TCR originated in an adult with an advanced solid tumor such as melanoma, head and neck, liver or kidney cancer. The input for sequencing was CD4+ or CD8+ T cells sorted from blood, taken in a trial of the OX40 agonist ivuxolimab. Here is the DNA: TGTGCCAGCAGCTTAGGAGGGAGACCCTCTGGAAACACCATATATTTT. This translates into CASSLGGRPSGNTIYF. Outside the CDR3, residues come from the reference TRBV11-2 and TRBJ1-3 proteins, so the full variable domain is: EAGVAQSPRYKIIEKRQSVAFWCNPISGHATLYWYQQILGQGPKLLIQFQNNGVVDDSQLPKDRFSAERLKGVDSTLKIQPAKLEDSAVYLCASSLGGRPSGNTIYFGEGSWLTVV.